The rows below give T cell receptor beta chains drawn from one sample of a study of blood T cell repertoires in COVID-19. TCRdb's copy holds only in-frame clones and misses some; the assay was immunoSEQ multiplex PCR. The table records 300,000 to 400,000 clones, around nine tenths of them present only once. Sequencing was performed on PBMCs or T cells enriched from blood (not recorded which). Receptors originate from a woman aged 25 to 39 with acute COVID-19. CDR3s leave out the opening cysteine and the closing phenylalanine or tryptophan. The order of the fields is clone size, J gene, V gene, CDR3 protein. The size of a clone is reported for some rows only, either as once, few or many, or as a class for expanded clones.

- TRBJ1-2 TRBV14 ASSPGGSYGYT
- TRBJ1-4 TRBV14 ASSQVGGEKLF
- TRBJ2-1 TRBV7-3 ASSKRESSYNEQF
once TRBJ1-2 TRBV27 ASSSQGSGYT
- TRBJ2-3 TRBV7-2 ASSFIGEGDTQY
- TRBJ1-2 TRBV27 ASSLSGWDRGPYGYT
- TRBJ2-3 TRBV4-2 ASSQVGDEDTQY
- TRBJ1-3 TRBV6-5 ASSYSTRVSGNTIY
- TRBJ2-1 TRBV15 ATSSPLATSGGYNEQF
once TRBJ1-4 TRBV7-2 ASSPPTGSGEKLF
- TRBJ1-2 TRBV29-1 SAPTGGGGYT
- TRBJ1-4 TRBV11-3 ASSLSGTVPNEKLF
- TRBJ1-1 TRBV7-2 ASSFQQGLEAF
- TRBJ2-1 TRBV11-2 ASSPSGSSYNEQF
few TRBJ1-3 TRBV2 ASSVGAAGNTIY
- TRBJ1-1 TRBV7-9 ASSDRDLGAF
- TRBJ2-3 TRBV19 ASSTGTSGVVGTQY
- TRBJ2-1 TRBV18 ASSPRTSGSNEQF
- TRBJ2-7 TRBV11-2 ASSPTGYEQY
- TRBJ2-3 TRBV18 ASLLERGYSDTQY
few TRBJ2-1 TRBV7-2 ASSPGIGGWNEQF
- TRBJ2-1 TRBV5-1 ASSPGTSGGDEQF
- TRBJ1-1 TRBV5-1 ASSLGTNTEAF
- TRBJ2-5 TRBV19 ASRSGPTSEETQY
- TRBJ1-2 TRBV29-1 SVDRDYGYT
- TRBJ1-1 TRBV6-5 ASTQAGPNTEAF
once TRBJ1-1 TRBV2 AILGRMNTEAF